The entry below gives a single T cell receptor beta chain sequence along with its context. The data are from a study of blood T cell repertoires in COVID-19. As processed by the authors: The assay estimated nucleated cells by amplifying reference gene primers. Sequenced by immunoSEQ multiplex PCR; TCRdb stores in-frame clones only, minus some. D and trimming were read from the DNA, whereas the V and J calls and clone size are those reported in that table. The repertoire includes 250,000 to 300,000 clones, around 89% of them detected once, and about 6% sits in the top ten. Followed over time, Seattle patients had been enrolled while infection was active. Sequencing was carried out using peripheral blood. This clonotype was sampled from a woman between 50 and 59 years old with COVID-19, enrolled during active disease.

In DNA, the CDR3 is TGTGCCATCAGTATTTTACAGGGGTATGACACTGAAGCTTTCTTT. Its protein product is CAISILQGYDTEAFF. This chain joins TRBV10-3 and TRBJ1-1; 7 bases align to TRBD1. The CDR3 sequence is 15 residues long. J was trimmed by 3 bases and V by 5 bases; bases with no gene match: 9. Per germline, CDR1 ENHRY and CDR2 SYGVKD.